This T cell receptor (beta chain) was recorded in a study of beta chain features in type 1 diabetes. Comment on this clone: Its antigen is as yet unknown.

The CDR3 is 13 amino acids. With 7 bases removed from V and 4 bases from J, the gap between germline ends came to 15 bases. The germline V gene has CDR1 SQVTM and CDR2 ANQGSEA. Points from the study as a whole: Patients with type 1 diabetes showed fewer VDJ junction insertions and more deletions. Patients showed naive, central memory and Treg TCRB repertoires that appeared more similar than those of healthy donors.

Sequencing targeted expressed TCRB transcripts, as all isolated RNA had been reverse transcribed. It was found that naive, central memory and regulatory T cell samples averaged roughly 3.6 million reads. Sequenced by immunoSEQ multiplex PCR; TCRdb stores in-frame clones only, minus some. The sample contains around 500,000 clones, over 10% of which appear only once. This rearrangement joins TRBV29-1 to TRBJ2-3; D ambiguous. The clonotype was recovered from a woman between 18 and 30 years old in good health. Sequencing used naive CD4+ T cells from blood. DNA of the CDR3: TGCAGCGCCGTGAAGGTGACGGCAGATACGCAGTATTTT. Translation gives CSAVKVTADTQYF.